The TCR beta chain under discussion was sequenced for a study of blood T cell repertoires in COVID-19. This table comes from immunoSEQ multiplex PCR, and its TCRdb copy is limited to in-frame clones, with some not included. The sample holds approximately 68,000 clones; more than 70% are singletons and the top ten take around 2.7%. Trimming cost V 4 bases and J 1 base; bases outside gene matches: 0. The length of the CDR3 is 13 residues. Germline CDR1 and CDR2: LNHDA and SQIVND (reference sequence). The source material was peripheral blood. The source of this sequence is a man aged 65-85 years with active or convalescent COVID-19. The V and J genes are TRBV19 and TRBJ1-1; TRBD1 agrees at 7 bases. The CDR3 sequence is CASSTGGNTEAFF. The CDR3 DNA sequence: TGTGCCAGTAGTACAGGGGGGAACACTGAAGCTTTCTTT.